The clone carrying this T cell receptor beta chain has ten or more counts. Its antigen is unidentified. MiXCR, applied by TCRdb to the multiplex PCR reads, yields one record per CDR3 protein. The sample contains 21,000 or so distinct CDR3 sequences, approximately 40% of which appear only once. The CDR3 has 18 residues. Trimming pared 4 bases from V and 0 bases from J, leaving 16 bases between. Germline V gene data show CDR1 as SGHTA and CDR2 as FQGNSA. This entry comes from a study of breast tumors, draining lymph nodes, adjacent tissues. Study-wide results and caveats: Luminal-like breast cancer showed significantly greater tumor-nontumor repertoire similarity than basal-like breast cancer did. Tumor T cell lymph node origin was a supported hypothesis, not proven. Tumor TCR diversity was below lymph nodes but above nontumor tissue.

This receptor was identified in a female donor with breast cancer. Some clones in this sample may be carry-over from other donors' samples. The sample comprised breast tumor tissue. The V gene is TRBV7-2, the J gene TRBJ1-6, with D unresolved. The CDR3 sequence: CASSSPAGPSSYNSPLHF. CDR3 bases: TGTGCCAGCAGCTCCCCCGCCGGGCCGAGCTCCTATAATTCACCCCTCCACTTT.